The next 30 T cell receptor beta chains were all read from a single sample in a study of T cell repertoires in cytomegalovirus infection (dated by TCRdb to the late 2010s). The treatment or condition label, read with the paper, signifies: in vitro stimulation with specific CMV peptide epitopes to enrich CMV-specific T cells. Reads for this sample came from an Illumina HiSeq 1500. TCRdb redid the processing of the public reads, applying fastp at Q25 and MiXCR, and retained in-frame beta chains. Every CDR3 protein is listed once, alongside the most common genes and DNA of its rows. Here the sample has fewer than 850,000 distinct CDR3 sequences; 25% to 30% occur a single time. Over 10% of the sample is in the top ten clones. These receptors' antigens are unknown. Sequences were derived from cultured CD8+ T cells from PBMCs, sampled from culture after CMV antigen stimulation. All receptors come from a human donor in good health (CMV status not recorded). Some clones in this sample may be carry-over from other donors' samples.

The chain links TRBV20-1 to TRBJ2-7; D remains ambiguous. The CDR3 extends over 10 amino acids. Germline V gives CDR1 DFQATT, CDR2 SNEGSKA (reference sequence). The CDR3 is CSATSFPRVV. Written as DNA, the CDR3 is TGCAGTGCTACGTCTTTCCCTAGGGTCGTC.

About this clonotype itself: One base away lies a much larger clone, so this may be a sequencing read error. The chain employs TRBV5-6 and TRBJ2-3; TRBD1 might be the D (6 bases). The V gene lost 5 bases and the J gene lost 4 bases, with 14 bases spanning the gap. The length of the CDR3 is 14 residues. Germline V gene lookup returns CDR1 SGHDT and CDR2 YYEEEE. CDR3 DNA: TGTGCCAGCAGTACAGGGAGACTGGCAGATACGCAGTATTTT. This gives the protein CASSTGRLADTQYF.

The J gene is TRBJ2-7, the V gene TRBV7-9, with 9 bases lining up with TRBD1. This CDR3 spans 15 amino acids. Germline assignment: CDR1 SEHNR and CDR2 FQNEAQ (reference sequence). The V gene end was trimmed by 9 bases and the J gene end by 2 bases; junction bases not matched to a gene: 11. This CDR3 reads CARGQGPASTYEQYV. In nucleotides, the CDR3 is TGTGCCAGAGGACAGGGGCCCGCGTCCACCTACGAGCAGTACGTC.

This chain links TRBV5-5 with TRBJ1-5; 7 nucleotides agree with TRBD1. Germline V gene lookup returns CDR1 SGHKS and CDR2 YYEKEE (reference sequence). V lost 4 bases to trimming and J lost 0 bases; unmatched junction nucleotides: 10. The CDR3 has 17 amino acids. Here the CDR3 reads CASSPQTGRGSNQPQHF. The CDR3 DNA is TGTGCCAGCAGCCCCCAGACAGGGCGAGGTAGCAATCAGCCCCAGCATTTT.

V is TRBV6-5 and J is TRBJ2-3, with D perhaps TRBD2 (7 bases). The CDR3 has 16 residues. The V gene lost 7 bases and the J gene lost 1 base, with 18 bases spanning the gap. Germline V lookup: CDR1 MNHEY, CDR2 SVGAGI. The CDR3 sequence is CASIPPEGGGTDTQYF. In DNA form, the CDR3 reads TGTGCCAGCATTCCACCCGAAGGGGGGGGCACAGATACGCAGTATTTT.

This chain connects TRBV28 to TRBJ1-2; the match to TRBD1 covers 7 bases. The CDR3 has 14 residues. V shed 3 bases and J 6 bases; nucleotides not matched to a gene: 7. From germline, CDR1 is MDHEN and CDR2 SYDVKM. This CDR3 is CASSLGQPLHGYTF. DNA of the CDR3: TGTGCCAGCAGTTTGGGACAGCCATTACATGGCTACACCTTC.

This clonotype was picked up a small number of times. The rearrangement uses TRBV4-1 and TRBJ2-2; maybe TRBD2 (7 bases). Germline-derived CDR1 and CDR2 are MGHRA and YSYEKL. V was shortened by 0 bases and J by 4 bases, with 12 bases between the two germline ends. The CDR3 extends over 16 amino acids. CDR3 nucleotides: TGCGCCAGCAGCCAAGATCCGGGGGGCCTCACCGGGGAGCTGTTTTTT. This codes for CASSQDPGGLTGELFF.

This clonotype was picked up a small number of times. The V call is TRBV12-3 or TRBV12-4, the J call TRBJ1-2; a weak D match, TRBD1 (5 bases). The CDR3 runs 13 residues. V was trimmed by 2 bases and J by 8 bases, leaving 12 bases between them. The CDR3 protein is CASSLQGKRGYTF. The CDR3 bases are TGTGCCAGCAGTTTACAGGGTAAAAGAGGCTACACCTTC.

There are a few counts of this clonotype. This chain links TRBV7-3 with TRBJ2-3, with 9 bases aligning to TRBD2. There are 15 residues in the CDR3. In germline, CDR1 is SGHTA, CDR2 FQGTGA. V lost 3 bases, J lost 4 bases, and 5 bases stayed unmatched. The CDR3 region is CASSFAGGLADTQYF. The CDR3 DNA reads TGTGCCAGCAGCTTCGCGGGGGGGCTTGCAGATACGCAGTATTTT.

The chain couples TRBV27 to TRBJ2-1; TRBD2 aligns across 15 bases. With V trimmed by 7 bases and J by 7 bases, 5 bases remained unmatched. The germline CDR1 and CDR2 sequences are MNHEY and SMNVEV (reference sequence). CDR3 length equals 15 residues. The CDR3 DNA sequence: TGTGCCAGCACCGTAGGACTAGCGGGGGGGAATGAGCAGTTCTTC. This sequence encodes CASTVGLAGGNEQFF.

This clonotype was detected a few times. The chain recombines TRBV11-1 with TRBJ2-5; 11 positions match TRBD1. The CDR3 consists of 16 residues. The trim removed 4 bases at V and 1 base at J, leaving 5 bases unmatched. Germline V gene data show CDR1 as SGHAT and CDR2 as FQDESV (reference sequence). CDR3 in DNA: TGTGCCAGCAGCTCCTGGGACAGGGGGTCCCAAGAGACCCAGTACTTC. It encodes CASSSWDRGSQETQYF.

The chain combines TRBV5-6 with TRBJ1-2; possibly TRBD1 for D (5 bases). Trimming left V 4 bases short and J 2 bases short, with 18 bases between. CDR3 length: 16 residues. CDR1 SGHDT and CDR2 YYEEEE come from the germline V gene. CDR3 coding DNA: TGTGCCAGCAGCGGTGGGGACCAAGACAGAAACTATGGCTACACCTTC. This codes for CASSGGDQDRNYGYTF.

The rearrangement joins TRBV7-9 to TRBJ2-2; D might be TRBD1 or TRBD2, each matching 6 bases. CDR3 length equals 15 residues. The V gene's germline CDR1 is SEHNR and CDR2 FQNEAQ (reference sequence). V lost 5 bases and J lost 3, with 13 bases in between. The CDR3 sequence: CASSLEGDYTGELFF. For the CDR3, the DNA is TGTGCCAGCAGCCTAGAGGGGGACTACACCGGGGAGCTGTTTTTT.

The CDR3 nucleotides are TGTGCCAGCAGCGAGCTAGGACGGAACTCTGGAAACACCATATATTTT. Translating it yields CASSELGRNSGNTIYF. J is TRBJ1-3 and V is TRBV7-9, with D hard to call. Germline CDR1 is SEHNR and CDR2 is FQNEAQ (reference sequence). Trimming stripped 5 bases from V and 0 bases from J, with 14 bases between. This CDR3 has 16 residues.

Only a few counts were recorded for this clonotype. The rearrangement uses TRBV4-1 and TRBJ2-7; 7 nucleotides agree with TRBD1. Trimming removed 3 bases from V and 1 base from J; junction bases left unmatched: 6. The CDR3 runs 15 residues. CDR1 and CDR2 from the germline V gene are MGHRA and YSYEKL. CDR3 residues: CASSQTWTGSYEQYF. DNA for the CDR3: TGCGCCAGCAGCCAGACGTGGACAGGATCCTACGAGCAGTACTTC.

This clonotype was seen a few times. The chain links TRBV6-1 to TRBJ2-7; a possible D gene is TRBD1 (5 bases). Trimming cost V 0 bases and J 2 bases, with 14 bases left between them. Germline assignment: CDR1 MNHNS and CDR2 SASEGT. The CDR3 covers 16 residues. The CDR3 reads CASSEARAGYPYEQYF. The CDR3 coding sequence is TGTGCCAGCAGTGAAGCCAGAGCAGGGTACCCCTACGAGCAGTACTTC.

The J gene is TRBJ2-1, the V gene TRBV19, with TRBD2 identical over 13 bases. The germline CDR1 and CDR2 sequences are LNHDA and SQIVND (reference sequence). This CDR3 is built from 15 residues. The J segment lost 7 bases and the V segment lost 7 bases, leaving 7 bases of the junction unmatched. The CDR3: CASTHRLAGGNEQFF. In DNA, the CDR3 is TGTGCCAGTACTCACCGACTAGCGGGGGGAAATGAGCAGTTCTTC.

The V and J genes are TRBV2 and TRBJ1-1; weak D call: TRBD1 (5 bases). The germline V gene encodes CDR1 SNHLY and CDR2 FYNNEI. This CDR3 has 13 residues. DNA of the CDR3: TGTGCAAAGCACCCAGGGAATGAGGCTGAAGCTTTCTTT. Encoded protein: CAKHPGNEAEAFF. Combining the CDR3 with reference TRBV2 and TRBJ1-1 gives the whole variable domain EPEVTQTPSHQVTQMGQEVILRCVPISNHLYFYWYRQILGQKVEFLVSFYNNEISEKSEIFDDQFSVERPDGSNFTLKIRSTKLEDSAMYFCAKHPGNEAEAFFGQGTRLTVV.

The rearrangement uses TRBV6-5 and TRBJ1-1; D unresolved. CDR1 and CDR2 from the germline V gene are MNHEY and SVGAGI. The V end was cut by 0 bases, the J end by 3 bases, with 11 bases between. The length of the CDR3 is 15 residues. The CDR3 loop is CASSYSRRVYTEAFF. The CDR3 DNA sequence: TGTGCCAGCAGTTACTCGAGAAGGGTGTACACTGAAGCTTTCTTT.

This chain links TRBV5-4 with TRBJ2-1; the D is unclear. The CDR3 has 13 amino acids. Germline V lookup: CDR1 SGHNT, CDR2 YYREEE (reference sequence). V shed 3 bases and J shed 8 bases, with 12 bases lying between them. The CDR3 DNA reads as TGTGCCAGCAGCTGGATAGAGAACGATGAGCAGTTCTTC. It is translated as CASSWIENDEQFF.

The chain carries TRBV9 and TRBJ2-1; no clear D. Germline assignment: CDR1 SGDLS and CDR2 YYNGEE. CDR3 size: 12 residues. Trimming took off 0 bases at V and 7 bases at J, with 5 bases between the two ends. CDR3 in amino acids: CASSVELNEQFF. CDR3 DNA: TGTGCCAGCAGCGTAGAGTTGAATGAGCAGTTCTTC.

This chain joins TRBV5-6 and TRBJ1-6; D is unresolved. Germline V lookup: CDR1 SGHDT, CDR2 YYEEEE. The V gene lost 4 bases and the J gene lost 7 bases, with 12 bases spanning the gap. This CDR3 is 14 amino acids long. The CDR3 nucleotides are TGTGCCAGCAGCGCCGGGAGGTTAAATTCACCCCTCCACTTT. Translated: CASSAGRLNSPLHF.

This clonotype has at least ten counts. V usage is TRBV7-9 and J usage is TRBJ1-1; 7 bases map to TRBD1. Per the germline V gene, CDR1 is SEHNR and CDR2 is FQNEAQ (reference sequence). This CDR3 comprises 13 residues. Trimming took 6 bases from V and 4 from J; bases not matched to a gene: 5. CDR3 coding DNA: TGTGCCAGCAGTTCAACAGGGGCCACTGAAGCTTTCTTT. Translated: CASSSTGATEAFF.

The rearrangement links TRBV6-2 or TRBV6-3 to TRBJ1-4; D is uncertain. This CDR3 is 18 amino acids long. The V gene's germline CDR1 is MNHEY and CDR2 SVGEGT. Trimming removed 0 bases at V and 0 bases at J, with 14 bases between. CDR3 sequence (DNA): TGTGCCAGCAGTTACTCTTACCGGACGGAAGCAACTAATGAAAAACTGTTTTTT. Residues: CASSYSYRTEATNEKLFF.

CDR3 sequence (DNA): TGTGCCAGTAGTTCTACAGTAAGGGGGGGTCAGCCCCAGCATTTT. Its translation is CASSSTVRGGQPQHF. The gene calls are TRBV19 and TRBJ1-5, with a tentative D call TRBD1 (6 bases). Germline CDR1 and CDR2: LNHDA and SQIVND (reference sequence). Trimming removed 5 bases from V and 6 bases from J, with 17 bases in between. This CDR3 is 15 amino acids long.

In its sample, this clonotype was seen a few times. The rearrangement joins TRBV28 to TRBJ2-1, with 8 bases identical to TRBD2. This CDR3 comprises 18 residues. Trimming cost V 5 bases and J 5 bases; bases outside gene matches: 17. CDR1 MDHEN and CDR2 SYDVKM come from the germline V gene. The CDR3 DNA reads as TGTGCCAGCAGTCCCCTGACAGCGGGGGCGAATAACGACAATGAGCAGTTCTTC. Its translation is CASSPLTAGANNDNEQFF.

J is TRBJ1-1 and V is TRBV7-9, with TRBD1 matching 7 bases. The CDR3 length is 19 residues. The V gene's germline CDR1 is SEHNR and CDR2 FQNEAQ (reference sequence). The V segment lost 4 bases and the J segment 4 bases; nucleotides outside the gene matches: 21. CDR3 residues: CASSSKIAPGTADSTEAFF. The CDR3 DNA is TGTGCCAGCAGCTCTAAGATCGCACCCGGGACAGCGGATTCCACTGAAGCTTTCTTT.

The chain has TRBV2 and TRBJ1-4; no clear D gene. With 1 base removed from V and 7 bases from J, the gap between germline ends came to 13 bases. This CDR3 has 15 residues. The V gene's germline CDR1 is SNHLY and CDR2 FYNNEI. CDR3 residues: CASSEGQRAGEKLFF. CDR3 nucleotides: TGTGCCAGCAGTGAAGGGCAAAGGGCTGGTGAAAAACTGTTTTTT.

This sequence joins TRBV19 and TRBJ2-2, with 7 bases identical to TRBD1. CDR1 and CDR2 (germline): LNHDA, SQIVND (reference sequence). Trimming took 2 bases from V and 3 from J; bases not matched to a gene: 6. The CDR3 covers 16 residues. In DNA form, the CDR3 reads TGTGCCAGTAGTATATTACAGGGGCCCTACACCGGGGAGCTGTTTTTT. This gives the protein CASSILQGPYTGELFF.

CDR3 bases: TGTGCCAGCAGTGAAGGAGGGGGGGACTTTCAAGACAGGTACTTC. Protein: CASSEGGGDFQDRYF. The chain is built from TRBV6-1 and TRBJ2-5, with D possibly being TRBD2 (7 bases). V dropped 1 base and J dropped 13 bases, with 22 bases sitting between them. The CDR3 has 15 residues. CDR1 and CDR2 from the germline V gene are MNHNS and SASEGT.